Presented here are 26 T cell receptor beta chains from one specimen sequenced in a study of regulatory T cells in long-lasting Graves disease. Both iRepertoire HTBI primers and Arm-PCR of CDR3 regions were used to build the TCR beta libraries. TCRdb re-analysed the multiplex PCR reads in MiXCR, keeping a single row per CDR3 protein. This table holds approximately 350,000 distinct CDR3 sequences, approximately 12% found once. Described time point: newly diagnosed GD, antithyroid drugs for less than 3 months. Preparation of the TCR library used RNA extracted from PBMCs. Another study also made use of these data, one on T cells in Graves' hyperthyroidism and ophthalmopathy.

The source material was peripheral blood mononuclear cells (PBMCs), sampled at new diagnosis, from a patient treated with antithyroid drugs. The receptor source for this set is a woman aged 18-29 years with Graves disease.

Only a few counts were recorded for this clonotype. The chain is built from TRBV9 and TRBJ1-2; no clear D. The CDR3 loop spans 12 amino acids. V was pared by 5 bases and J by 2 bases, with 7 bases between. Germline CDR1 SGDLS, CDR2 YYNGEE. CDR3: CASREPNYGYTF. The CDR3 bases are TGTGCCAGCAGGGAACCGAACTATGGCTACACCTTC.

This clonotype was picked up many times. The chain uses TRBV12-3 or TRBV12-4 and TRBJ2-7; 7 nucleotides match TRBD2. The CDR3 sequence is 13 residues long. The J segment lost 6 bases and the V segment lost 5 bases, leaving 7 bases of the junction unmatched. Here the CDR3 DNA reads TGTGCCAGCAGTAGACTAGCTCTAGGCGAGCAGTACGTC. It codes for CASSRLALGEQYV.

In this sample, this clonotype turned up many times. The chain joins TRBV13 to TRBJ1-2; TRBD1 agrees at 8 bases. Germline V lookup: CDR1 PRHDT, CDR2 FYEKMQ (reference sequence). This CDR3 is 14 amino acids long. With 5 bases clipped from V and 3 bases from J, the junction kept 5 bases outside the gene matches. The CDR3 here is CASSRQGNDYGYTF. The CDR3 DNA reads as TGTGCCAGCAGCCGACAGGGGAATGACTATGGCTACACCTTC.

V is TRBV7-3 and J is TRBJ2-5; 13 nucleotides align to TRBD2. The germline V gene encodes CDR1 SGHTA and CDR2 FQGTGA. V dropped 6 bases and J dropped 5; count of bases not matched to a gene: 6. The CDR3 loop spans 15 amino acids. CDR3 region: CASSYSGLAGETQYF. Here the CDR3 DNA reads TGTGCCAGCAGTTATTCGGGACTAGCGGGGGAGACCCAGTACTTC.

In its sample, this clonotype was seen a few times. V and J are TRBV6-1 and TRBJ2-3; 9 nucleotides line up with TRBD1. V lost 6 bases and J lost 2; bases outside the gene matches: 3. The germline CDR1 and CDR2 sequences are MNHNS and SASEGT. CDR3 size: 14 residues. CDR3 sequence reads: CASSGTGHTDTQYF. In nucleotides, the CDR3 is TGTGCCAGCAGCGGGACAGGGCACACAGATACGCAGTATTTT.

This clonotype has at least ten counts. CDR3 DNA sequence: TGTGCCAGCAGTTCCGGGACGGCCAGCTCCTACGAGCAGTACTTC. Translated: CASSSGTASSYEQYF. V is TRBV28 and J is TRBJ2-7; possibly TRBD1 or TRBD2 for D (5 bases each). Between the trimmed V and J ends, which lost 4 bases and 0 bases, there was a span of 13 bases. Germline-derived CDR1 and CDR2 are MDHEN and SYDVKM. CDR3 size: 15 residues.

This clonotype showed up many times. The V call is TRBV7-3, the J call TRBJ2-5; the D call may be TRBD1 or TRBD2 (5 bases each). Trimming took 5 bases from V and 2 from J, leaving 18 bases between them. CDR1 and CDR2 (germline): SGHTA, FQGTGA. CDR3 size: 16 residues. The DNA for the CDR3 is TGTGCCAGCAGCGCCCTCGGGGCTAGCCAGCAAGAGACCCAGTACTTC. Translated, it gives CASSALGASQQETQYF.

This clonotype was detected many times. This chain joins TRBV7-2 and TRBJ2-2; D unclear. Trimming removed 5 bases from V and 0 bases from J, with 10 bases in between. Germline lookup yields CDR1 SGHTA and CDR2 FQGNSA. The CDR3 sequence is 15 residues long. In DNA, the CDR3 is TGTGCCAGCAGCGGACGGGTGTCGAACACCGGGGAGCTGTTTTTT. This encodes CASSGRVSNTGELFF.

This clonotype was seen at least ten times. The rearrangement links TRBV24-1 to TRBJ2-3; D is unresolved. This CDR3 comprises 13 residues. Trimming cost V 7 bases and J 1 base, with 8 bases left between them. CDR1 and CDR2 from the germline V gene are KGHDR and SFDVKD. CDR3 residues: CATRLQGTDTQYF. The DNA for the CDR3 is TGTGCCACCAGATTGCAGGGCACAGATACGCAGTATTTT.

This clonotype was seen repeatedly, ten times or more. The J gene is TRBJ2-5, the V gene TRBV7-8, with 7 bases lining up with TRBD2. V was clipped by 5 bases and J by 2 bases; unmatched bases: 11. Germline V gives CDR1 SGHVS, CDR2 FQNEAQ. This CDR3 is built from 16 residues. The CDR3 region has the DNA TGTGCCAGCAGCCCGTCATTTATCGGGGGGCAAGAGACCCAGTACTTC. Its protein is CASSPSFIGGQETQYF.

This clonotype was seen at least ten times. CDR3 loop: CASTEVSLGPNEKLFF. DNA for the CDR3: TGTGCCAGCACGGAAGTCTCCCTCGGACCTAATGAAAAACTGTTTTTT. The gene calls are TRBV28 and TRBJ1-4; D uncertain. Deletions cut 7 bases from V and 3 bases from J, with 18 bases between. Germline lookup yields CDR1 MDHEN and CDR2 SYDVKM. This CDR3 region has 16 residues. Combining the CDR3 with reference TRBV28 and TRBJ1-4 gives the whole variable domain DVKVTQSSRYLVKRTGEKVFLECVQDMDHENMFWYRQDPGLGLRLIYFSYDVKMKEKGDIPEGYSVSREKKERFSLILESASTNQTSMYLCASTEVSLGPNEKLFFGSGTQLSVL.

This clonotype appeared many times. The CDR3 is CASSFTSGSAGELFF. CDR3 bases: TGTGCCAGCAGTTTTACTAGCGGGAGTGCCGGGGAGCTGTTTTTT. This rearrangement joins TRBV12-3 or TRBV12-4 to TRBJ2-2, with 11 bases that match TRBD2. V trimming: 3 bases; J trimming: 6 bases; junction bases outside the gene matches: 3. CDR3 length equals 15 residues.

This clonotype appeared a few times. The V gene is TRBV5-1, the J gene TRBJ1-2; 10 nucleotides align to TRBD1. CDR3 length equals 15 residues. J lost 7 bases, V lost 2 bases, and 8 bases had no gene match. Germline CDR1 reads SGHRS; CDR2 reads YFSETQ. DNA of the CDR3: TGCGCCAGCAGCTTCAGGGGACAGGGGCTCCCTGGCTACACCTTC. Translated: CASSFRGQGLPGYTF.

This clonotype has just a few counts. J is TRBJ1-1 and V is TRBV7-9, with D unresolved. With 0 bases removed from V and 11 bases from J, the gap between germline ends came to 13 bases. The CDR3 sequence is 13 residues long. Germline V gene lookup returns CDR1 SEHNR and CDR2 FQNEAQ (reference sequence). The CDR3 spells CASSLAGPAAAFF. For the CDR3, the DNA is TGTGCCAGCAGCTTAGCAGGACCGGCTGCGGCTTTCTTT.

This clonotype was seen ten or more times. Germline is not matched at one junction end, which may reflect a read error. The chain employs TRBV5-1 and TRBJ1-2; 7 nucleotides line up with TRBD1. CDR3 length: 13 amino acids. The germline V gene has CDR1 SGHRS and CDR2 YFSETQ. The CDR3: CASSSDRVSGYTF. The CDR3 DNA sequence: TGTGCCAGCAGCTCCGACAGGGTTTCTGGCTACACCTTC.

This chain uses TRBV27 with TRBJ1-2; D gene uncertain. CDR1 is MNHEY, CDR2 SMNVEV, per germline (reference sequence). The V end lost 5 bases, the J end lost 5 bases, and 12 bases lay between the germline ends. This CDR3 is 13 amino acids long. The CDR3 sequence is CASSPGSEYGYTF. Here the CDR3 DNA reads TGTGCCAGCAGTCCTGGTTCAGAATATGGCTACACCTTC.

This clonotype was observed a few times. The rearrangement links TRBV29-1 to TRBJ2-7; D ambiguous. Germline CDR1 reads SQVTM; CDR2 reads ANQGSEA. With 5 bases removed from V and 0 bases from J, the gap between germline ends came to 2 bases. CDR3 length: 10 amino acids. CDR3 protein: CSVLSYEQYF. In nucleotides, the CDR3 is TGCAGCGTTCTCTCCTACGAGCAGTACTTC.

This clonotype came up many times. The chain recombines TRBV12-3 or TRBV12-4 with TRBJ1-5; D not resolved. There are 14 residues in the CDR3. The V gene lost 7 bases and the J gene lost 6 bases, with 16 bases spanning the gap. The CDR3 loop reads CASTHSGVGQPQHF. The CDR3, as DNA: TGTGCCAGCACCCACAGCGGGGTAGGTCAGCCCCAGCATTTT.

This clonotype was recorded many times. V is TRBV20-1 and J is TRBJ2-7, with 11 bases identical to TRBD2. V lost 2 bases and J lost 3; bases outside the gene matches: 9. This CDR3 has 16 amino acids. CDR1 and CDR2 (germline): DFQATT, SNEGSKA (reference sequence). CDR3 DNA: TGCAGTGCTAGACCGATCGGTCTAGCGGGAGGCTACGAGCAGTACTTC. Translated: CSARPIGLAGGYEQYF.

This clonotype was recorded many times. This rearrangement joins TRBV12-3 or TRBV12-4 to TRBJ1-3; 7 positions agree with TRBD1. The V segment lost 2 bases and the J segment 4 bases; nucleotides outside the gene matches: 8. This CDR3 is 16 amino acids long. CDR3 in DNA: TGTGCCAGCAGTTTAACCTCGGGAGGGGGCGGAAACACCATATATTTT. Amino acids: CASSLTSGGGGNTIYF.

This clonotype was recorded many times. The chain has TRBV3-1 and TRBJ2-3; 10 bases map to TRBD2. Losses at the gene ends were 1 base for V and 6 bases for J; bases not matched to a gene: 4. Germline assignment: CDR1 LGHDT and CDR2 YNNKEL (reference sequence). The CDR3 length is 15 residues. CDR3 in amino acids: CASSQVSGGVDTQYF. CDR3 DNA sequence: TGTGCCAGCAGCCAAGTGAGCGGGGGGGTGGATACGCAGTATTTT.

This clonotype was seen many times. The genes are TRBV6-1 and TRBJ2-1, with D possibly TRBD1 on 5 matching bases. The CDR3 has 16 amino acids. Germline CDR1 MNHNS, CDR2 SASEGT. V gave up 7 bases and J gave up 5 bases, with 21 bases separating them. CDR3 nucleotides: TGTGCCAGCATAAACGGAGACGGACAACCTCACAATGAGCAGTTCTTC. Translation gives CASINGDGQPHNEQFF.

This clonotype has a handful of counts. This chain connects TRBV7-9 to TRBJ1-2, with TRBD1 identical over 7 bases. V lost 5 bases, J lost 4 bases, and 13 bases stayed unmatched. CDR3 length: 16 amino acids. Germline assignment: CDR1 SEHNR and CDR2 FQNEAQ (reference sequence). The CDR3 nucleotides are TGTGCCAGCAGCCCCCTTACCGGGACAGCCTCCTATGGCTACACCTTC. Protein: CASSPLTGTASYGYTF. The full variable domain, rest sourced from reference TRBV7-9 and TRBJ1-2, is DTGVSQNPRHKITKRGQNVTFRCDPISEHNRLYWYRQTLGQGPEFLTYFQNEAQLEKSRLLSDRFSAERPKGSFSTLEIQRTEQGDSAMYLCASSPLTGTASYGYTFGSGTRLTVV.

The sample holds many counts of this clonotype. The gene calls are TRBV11-2 and TRBJ1-1, with D possibly being TRBD1 (5 bases). The germline CDR1 and CDR2 sequences are SGHAT and FQNNGV. This CDR3 comprises 14 residues. V was shortened by 6 bases and J by 0 bases, with 11 bases between the two germline ends. CDR3 residues: CASSYTGLNTEAFF. The CDR3 coding sequence is TGTGCCAGCAGTTATACAGGATTGAACACTGAAGCTTTCTTT.

In its sample, this clonotype was seen a few times. The rearrangement joins TRBV7-9 to TRBJ1-5, with D unresolved. The CDR3 runs 13 residues. Germline CDR1 and CDR2: SEHNR and FQNEAQ (reference sequence). V was shortened by 11 bases and J by 4 bases, with 15 bases between the two germline ends. CDR3 residues: CAAHWEVNQPQHF. The CDR3 region has the DNA TGTGCCGCTCACTGGGAGGTAAATCAGCCCCAGCATTTT. Together with reference TRBV7-9 and TRBJ1-5, the CDR3 gives the full variable domain: DTGVSQNPRHKITKRGQNVTFRCDPISEHNRLYWYRQTLGQGPEFLTYFQNEAQLEKSRLLSDRFSAERPKGSFSTLEIQRTEQGDSAMYLCAAHWEVNQPQHFGDGTRLSIL.

The gene calls are TRBV10-1 and TRBJ2-7, with 14 positions matching TRBD2. The CDR3 sequence is 20 residues long. With V trimmed by 4 bases and J by 3 bases, 17 bases remained unmatched. CDR1 and CDR2 from the germline V gene are WNHNN and SYGVQD (reference sequence). The CDR3 reads CASSGSGTSGSRFQYYEQYF. The CDR3 region has the DNA TGCGCCAGCAGTGGAAGCGGGACTAGCGGGAGTCGGTTTCAATACTACGAGCAGTACTTC.